This record covers a single TCR beta chain. Its antigen is still unknown. This table comes from immunoSEQ multiplex PCR, and its TCRdb copy is limited to in-frame clones, with some not included. The sample has 100,000 to 150,000 clones; approximately 91% are singletons. The data derive from a study of T cell responses to AZD1222 COVID-19 vaccine. Points from the study as a whole: Two AZD1222 doses significantly raised spike-specific TCR breadth and depth over controls.

The CDR3 is made up of 15 amino acids. V lost 3 bases to trimming and J lost 0 bases, with 9 bases between them. The V gene's germline CDR1 is MRHNA and CDR2 SNTAGT. The sample consisted of peripheral blood, taken 28 days after the second AZD1222 dose. The chain employs TRBV6-4 and TRBJ2-1; the D gene is possibly TRBD2 (6 bases). The TCR sequence derives from an adult who received the AZD1222 COVID-19 vaccine. The CDR3 reads CASSEGLRSYNEQFF. The CDR3 nucleotides are TGTGCCAGCAGTGAGGGACTCCGCTCCTACAATGAGCAGTTCTTC.